This TCR beta chain was recorded in a study of cytomegalovirus exposure and HLA in healthy donors. Findings of the study overall: Highest at DRB1 and lowest at HLA-C, TCR association rates differed among HLA loci in a later analysis. In an earlier analysis, most TCR beta V segments were productive about 87% or about 30% of the time. Because they were indistinguishable, some V segments, including TRBV6-2 and TRBV6-3, were excluded.

The J segment lost 7 bases and the V segment lost 1 base, leaving 5 bases of the junction unmatched. The CDR3 contains 16 residues. Germline loops: CDR1 KGHSH, CDR2 LQKENI. PCR employed 60 Vbeta and 13 Jbeta primers. The protocol was immunoSEQ multiplex PCR, while the TCRdb copy is restricted to in-frame clones and leaves out a portion. Altogether tens of thousands of clones are present, approximately 57% being singletons, with the ten largest covering about 5.9%. As regards this clone: The antigen remains undetermined.

This chain links TRBV18 with TRBJ1-6; the match to TRBD1 covers 9 bases. Sequenced sample: PBMCs. The clonotype was recovered from a woman younger than 45 in good health and CMV-seronegative. Here the CDR3 reads CASSPRDRAGNSPLHF. CDR3 DNA sequence: TGTGCCAGCTCACCACGGGACAGGGCGGGGAATTCACCCCTCCACTTT. The complete variable domain, with remaining parts taken from reference TRBV18 and TRBJ1-6, reads NAGVMQNPRHLVRRRGQEARLRCSPMKGHSHVYWYRQLPEEGLKFMVYLQKENIIDESGMPKERFSAEFPKEGPSILRIQQVVRGDSAAYFCASSPRDRAGNSPLHFGNGTRLTVT.